The 4 T cell receptor beta chains given below trace back to one sample, sequenced in a study of T cell clonality in common variable immunodeficiency (dated by TCRdb to between 2014 and 2016). The protocol used for the library was the immunoSEQ multiplex PCR assay. TCRdb mirrors the immuneACCESS table, restricted to in-frame sequences. Some clones are absent from its copies; in checked studies, under half trace to an unresolved V gene, and the reason for the others is unknown. This sample has under 45,000 clones, none of them a singleton. The ten largest account for around 4% of the sample. The specimen was peripheral blood mononuclear cells. The receptors originated from a person between 18 and 75 years old in good health.

Concerning this clone itself: An end of the junction differs from the germline gene, which may be a read error. Read data end 3 residues before the CDR3 end; the end is taken from the germline J gene. The chain links TRBV7-7 to TRBJ2-5; D possibly corresponds to TRBD2 (7 bases). The germline V gene encodes CDR1 SSHAT and CDR2 FNYEAQ (reference sequence). This CDR3 has 14 residues. The sequenced part of the CDR3 DNA is TGTGCTAGCAGCTTCTCGGGGGGCTTCGAGACC. Protein product: CASSFSGGFET. The CDR3 in full is CASSFSGGFETQYF.

The table lists this clone with many counts. Read sequence stops 3 residues before the CDR3 end, and the germline J gene provides the missing end. The gene calls are TRBV20-1 and TRBJ2-5; 11 nucleotides line up with TRBD2. The germline CDR1 and CDR2 sequences are DFQATT and SNEGSKA (reference sequence). The CDR3 spans 14 residues. J was trimmed by 6 bases and V by 6 bases; bases with no gene match: 9. The CDR3 here is CSASATSGEKTQYF. Partial CDR3 DNA: TGCAGTGCCAGCGCGACTAGCGGGGAGAAGACC.

The table lists this clone with many counts. The read terminates 3 residues ahead of where the CDR3 ends, so the germline J gene completes it. The rearrangement uses TRBV10-3 and TRBJ2-3; 7 bases are shared with TRBD2. The ends lost 3 bases at V and 5 bases at J; junction bases unmatched: 8. Looked up from germline, CDR1 is ENHRY and CDR2 is SYGVKD. This CDR3 has 15 residues. The CDR3 DNA, read in part, is TGTGCCATCAGTGACCCGGGGGGTTTACAAGATACG. Translating it yields CAISDPGGLQDT. The full CDR3 sequence reads CAISDPGGLQDTQYF.

A few counts support this clone. Coverage ceases 3 residues before the CDR3 finishes, and the germline J gene fills in the end. This chain links TRBV5-6 with TRBJ1-1; tentatively, D is TRBD1 (6 bases). CDR1 is SGHDT, CDR2 YYEEEE, per germline. The CDR3 loop spans 15 amino acids. V was trimmed by 2 bases and J by 0 bases, leaving 11 bases between them. The CDR3 reads CASSFTGSLNTEAFF. The CDR3 DNA, read in part, is TGTGCCAGCAGCTTCACAGGGTCATTGAACACTGAA.